The rows below give T cell receptor beta chains drawn from one sample of a study of blood T cell repertoires in COVID-19. Produced via immunoSEQ multiplex PCR; TCRdb's table is partial and in-frame only. The table includes under 300,000 clones, around nine tenths detected once. Input material: PBMCs or T cells enriched from blood (not recorded which). Every receptor here comes from a man aged 35-49 years who had recovered from COVID-19. Both conserved end residues are part of each CDR3. The order of the fields is J gene, V gene, CDR3 protein.

J gene: TRBJ2-7
V gene: TRBV29-1
CDR3 protein: CSAVRQNYEQYF

J gene: TRBJ2-1
V gene: TRBV7-3
CDR3 protein: CASSPRQGNLNSSYNEQFF

J gene: TRBJ1-1
V gene: TRBV12-3/TRBV12-4
CDR3 protein: CASIRQSGTEAFF

J gene: TRBJ2-3
V gene: TRBV11-2
CDR3 protein: CASSLEGVGGLFTDTQYF

J gene: TRBJ2-6
V gene: TRBV6-1
CDR3 protein: CASSEALWGLSGANVLTF

J gene: TRBJ1-2
V gene: TRBV29-1
CDR3 protein: CSVEDLKQGAGYGYTF

J gene: TRBJ1-1
V gene: TRBV29-1
CDR3 protein: CSVEDFIAGQGGTEAFF

J gene: TRBJ1-1
V gene: TRBV19
CDR3 protein: CASRKGESVTEAFF

J gene: TRBJ1-1
V gene: TRBV9
CDR3 protein: CASSAGTRGGTEAFF

J gene: TRBJ1-1
V gene: TRBV4-1
CDR3 protein: CASSPPTGLNTEAFF

J gene: TRBJ1-2
V gene: TRBV12-3/TRBV12-4
CDR3 protein: CASRQTGLGGYTF

J gene: TRBJ2-7
V gene: TRBV28
CDR3 protein: CASARLADISYEQYF

J gene: TRBJ2-7
V gene: TRBV5-1
CDR3 protein: CASSLEGSGTAPYEQYF

J gene: TRBJ1-1
V gene: TRBV19
CDR3 protein: CASSNGGRDTEAFF

J gene: TRBJ2-3
V gene: TRBV6-1
CDR3 protein: CASSEREGSDTQYF

J gene: TRBJ1-2
V gene: TRBV27
CDR3 protein: CASSSLKSYGYTF

J gene: TRBJ1-1
V gene: TRBV5-4
CDR3 protein: CASSLAGGVLMNTEAFF

J gene: TRBJ2-7
V gene: TRBV5-4
CDR3 protein: CASSLGLAGEQYF

J gene: TRBJ2-7
V gene: TRBV28
CDR3 protein: CASSLIAGSSYEQYF

J gene: TRBJ2-2
V gene: TRBV2
CDR3 protein: CASSEARLHTGELFF

J gene: TRBJ1-2
V gene: TRBV7-3
CDR3 protein: CASSSLDRLNYGYTF

J gene: TRBJ2-3
V gene: TRBV7-3
CDR3 protein: CASSLRWDRVIDTQYF

J gene: TRBJ1-1
V gene: TRBV12-3/TRBV12-4
CDR3 protein: CASSLAHGVKAFF

J gene: TRBJ2-7
V gene: TRBV7-6
CDR3 protein: CASSLGDNYEQYF

J gene: TRBJ2-2
V gene: TRBV6-6
CDR3 protein: CASSPLPEGERGELFF

J gene: TRBJ2-2
V gene: TRBV5-4
CDR3 protein: CASSPGLAGNTGELFF

J gene: TRBJ1-6
V gene: TRBV4-1
CDR3 protein: CASSQSTGSSPLHF

J gene: TRBJ2-2
V gene: TRBV3-1/TRBV3-2
CDR3 protein: CASSQRQGRTGELFF

J gene: TRBJ2-1
V gene: TRBV3-1/TRBV3-2
CDR3 protein: CASSWTSGGYNEQFF

J gene: TRBJ1-2
V gene: TRBV12-3/TRBV12-4
CDR3 protein: CASSFRGYTF

J gene: TRBJ2-5
V gene: TRBV19
CDR3 protein: CATRGGALETQYF

J gene: TRBJ1-1
V gene: TRBV15
CDR3 protein: CATRGTTGLGSYRNTEAFF

J gene: TRBJ2-2
V gene: TRBV5-4
CDR3 protein: CASSLQGNTGELFF